A selection of T cell receptor beta chains follows, all from one sample in a study of shared clonotypes between healthy human individuals. Generated by immunoSEQ multiplex PCR, the TCRdb table keeps only in-frame clones and is missing some. The sample consists of 500,000 or so clones, approximately 95% of them appearing once. The specimen was naive CD4+ T cells sorted from blood. The receptors here all came from a woman between 25 and 40 years old in good health. Both conserved end residues are part of each CDR3. A D gene is named only where the DNA matches it firmly. Expanded clones get a size class; other rows say once, few or many, or leave the size out.

>TRBV11-2|NA|TRBJ1-3|NA
CASSLVRDNGNTIYF
TGTGCCAGCAGCTTAGTACGGGACAACGGAAACACCATATATTTT
>TRBV9|NA|TRBJ2-2|NA
CASSVLPAANTGELFF
TGTGCCAGCAGCGTTCTCCCGGCAGCGAACACCGGGGAGCTGTTTTTT
>TRBV28|NA|TRBJ1-1|NA
CASSLSWVGANTEAFF
TGTGCCAGCAGTCTCTCGTGGGTAGGGGCCAACACTGAAGCTTTCTTT
>TRBV7-7|TRBD2|TRBJ2-1|NA
CASSVQPGLAGGGAYNEQFF
TGTGCCAGCAGCGTCCAACCGGGACTAGCGGGAGGAGGCGCCTACAATGAGCAGTTCTTC
>TRBV28|NA|TRBJ2-4|NA
CASSDPPIAKNIQYF
TGTGCCAGCAGTGACCCTCCAATAGCCAAAAACATTCAGTACTTC
>TRBV11-2|NA|TRBJ2-7|once
CASSSRARGYEQYF
TGTGCCAGCAGCTCTCGGGCGCGGGGCTACGAGCAGTACTTC
>TRBV10-1|NA|TRBJ1-5|few
CASALSNQPQHF
TGCGCCAGCGCCCTCAGCAATCAGCCCCAGCATTTT
>TRBV28|NA|TRBJ2-2|NA
CASSTIWGQNTGELFF
TGTGCCAGCAGTACGATATGGGGGCAGAACACCGGGGAGCTGTTTTTT
>TRBV28|NA|TRBJ1-5|NA
CASSLGARSVQPQHF
TGTGCCAGCAGTTTAGGCGCCAGGTCGGTTCAGCCCCAGCATTTT
>TRBV4-1|TRBD1|TRBJ2-7|once
CASSRLGGQGANEQYF
TGCGCCAGCAGCCGCCTAGGGGGACAGGGGGCAAACGAGCAGTACTTC
>TRBV5-1|TRBD1|TRBJ1-2|NA
CASSSTGAIRGYTF
TGCGCCAGCAGCTCCACAGGGGCGATCAGGGGCTACACCTTC
>TRBV15|NA|TRBJ2-6|once
CATSPDPDWPGANVLTF
TGTGCCACCAGCCCAGACCCAGACTGGCCTGGGGCCAACGTCCTGACTTTC
>TRBV27|TRBD1|TRBJ1-5|NA
CASSLYPPGGVHQPQHF
TGTGCCAGCAGTTTATACCCCCCAGGGGGAGTCCATCAGCCCCAGCATTTT
>TRBV2|NA|TRBJ2-3|NA
CASSSWPRDTQYF
TGTGCCAGCAGTTCCTGGCCCCGGGATACGCAGTATTTT
>TRBV6-6|NA|TRBJ2-7|NA
CASSTGTLYYEQYF
TGTGCCAGCAGCACCGGGACACTATACTACGAGCAGTACTTC
>TRBV27|NA|TRBJ1-1|NA
CASSWDANTEAFF
TGTGCCAGCAGTTGGGACGCGAACACTGAAGCTTTCTTT
>TRBV11-2|TRBD1|TRBJ2-7|NA
CASSTDRGFSYEQYF
TGTGCCAGCAGTACGGACAGGGGTTTCTCCTACGAGCAGTACTTC
>TRBV18|NA|TRBJ2-7|NA
CASSQLGSVSYEQYF
TGTGCCAGCTCACAATTAGGCTCAGTTTCCTACGAGCAGTACTTC
>TRBV6-1|TRBD2|TRBJ2-5|NA
CASSLAGVSETQYF
TGTGCCAGCAGCCTAGCGGGAGTGTCAGAGACCCAGTACTTC
>TRBV5-1|NA|TRBJ2-3|NA
CASSSGRHLTDTQYF
TGCGCCAGCAGCTCGGGACGACACCTCACAGATACGCAGTATTTT
>TRBV18|TRBD1|TRBJ2-7|NA
CASSHPGQGSYEQYF
TGTGCCAGCTCACACCCCGGACAGGGGTCCTACGAGCAGTACTTC
>TRBV19|TRBD1|TRBJ1-6|once
CASSIDRDSNDGINSPLHF
TGTGCCAGTAGTATCGATCGGGACAGTAATGACGGGATTAATTCACCCCTCCACTTT
>TRBV5-1|NA|TRBJ2-5|NA
CASRWDGGETQYF
TGCGCCAGCAGATGGGACGGCGGGGAGACCCAGTACTTC
>TRBV28|NA|TRBJ2-7|NA
CASKPPSVAWEQYF
TGTGCCAGCAAACCCCCCTCGGTAGCTTGGGAGCAGTACTTC
>TRBV30|TRBD2|TRBJ2-3|NA
CAWGPTSGRTDTQYF
TGTGCCTGGGGCCCGACTAGCGGGAGAACAGATACGCAGTATTTT
>TRBV28|NA|TRBJ1-4|NA
CASSLGDVREKLFF
TGTGCCAGCAGTTTAGGGGACGTCCGAGAAAAACTGTTTTTT
>TRBV5-3|TRBD1|TRBJ2-3|NA
CARSLVPPLRGPRVIGTDTQYF
TGTGCCAGAAGCTTGGTTCCCCCTCTCAGGGGGCCGCGCGTGATTGGCACAGATACGCAGTATTTT
>TRBV27|NA|TRBJ1-5|NA
CASSLRGLQPQHF
TGTGCCAGCAGTTTGCGGGGCCTTCAGCCCCAGCATTTT
>TRBV28|NA|TRBJ1-5|NA
CASRPGQNNQPQHF
TGTGCCAGCAGACCCGGACAGAACAATCAGCCCCAGCATTTT
>TRBV6-6|NA|TRBJ2-2|NA
CASRLGVNTGELFF
TGTGCCAGTCGCCTCGGGGTCAACACCGGGGAGCTGTTTTTT
>TRBV2|NA|TRBJ2-2|NA
CASRLGVTGRTGELFF
TGTGCCAGCAGGCTGGGGGTGACTGGACGAACCGGGGAGCTGTTTTTT
>TRBV5-1|TRBD1|TRBJ2-2|NA
CASSLSQGAGTGELFF
TGCGCCAGCAGCTTAAGTCAGGGGGCTGGTACCGGGGAGCTGTTTTTT
>TRBV6-1|NA|TRBJ1-5|NA
CASSEGQYSNQPQHF
TGTGCCAGCAGTGAAGGACAGTATAGCAATCAGCCCCAGCATTTT
>TRBV11-2|NA|TRBJ2-3|NA
CASSLGALEHTDTQYF
TGTGCCAGCAGCTTAGGTGCCTTGGAACACACAGATACGCAGTATTTT
>TRBV2|NA|TRBJ2-1|NA
CASSSARAEQFF
TGTGCCAGCAGTTCGGCCCGGGCTGAGCAGTTCTTC
>TRBV7-8|NA|TRBJ2-7|once
CASSLVGGGSSYEQYF
TGTGCCAGCAGCTTAGTGGGTGGAGGGAGCTCCTACGAGCAGTACTTC
>TRBV27|NA|TRBJ2-3|NA
CASSWARVGDTQYF
TGTGCCAGCAGTTGGGCTCGGGTTGGGGATACGCAGTATTTT
>TRBV5-1|NA|TRBJ1-3|NA
CASSPGTAGNTIYF
TGCGCCAGCAGCCCGGGGACGGCTGGAAACACCATATATTTT
>TRBV28|TRBD1|TRBJ1-5|NA
CASSSASIQGARNQPQHF
TGTGCCAGCAGTTCAGCTAGTATTCAGGGGGCTCGCAATCAGCCCCAGCATTTT
>TRBV6-1|NA|TRBJ1-1|NA
CASSEGKGRNTEAFF
TGTGCCAGCAGTGAAGGGAAAGGCCGGAACACTGAAGCTTTCTTT
>TRBV18|TRBD1|TRBJ2-5|once
CASSLRTGKETQYF
TGTGCCAGCTCACTCCGGACAGGAAAAGAGACCCAGTACTTC
>TRBV19|TRBD2|TRBJ2-3|NA
CASSQIAGASTDTQYF
TGTGCCAGTAGTCAAATAGCGGGAGCTAGCACAGATACGCAGTATTTT
>TRBV28|TRBD1|TRBJ1-1|NA
CASKRQGWTEAFF
TGTGCCAGCAAACGACAGGGATGGACTGAAGCTTTCTTT
>TRBV4-1|TRBD2|TRBJ2-1|once
CASSQNLAGEQFF
TGCGCCAGCAGCCAAAATCTAGCGGGTGAGCAGTTCTTC
>TRBV2|TRBD1|TRBJ2-7|NA
CASRKGTGSYEQYF
TGTGCCAGCAGAAAGGGGACAGGCTCCTACGAGCAGTACTTC
>TRBV27|NA|TRBJ1-6|NA
CASSQGPWWSPLHF
TGTGCCAGCAGCCAGGGCCCCTGGTGGTCACCCCTCCACTTT
>TRBV5-1|NA|TRBJ1-3|NA
CASSNLPPGDSGNTIYF
TGCGCCAGCTCCAACCTCCCTCCAGGGGACTCTGGAAACACCATATATTTT
>TRBV30|TRBD1|TRBJ2-7|NA
CAWSVGTGLPTGEQYF
TGTGCCTGGAGTGTTGGGACAGGGTTACCCACCGGGGAGCAGTACTTC
>TRBV7-3|NA|TRBJ1-1|NA
CASSLKKAPKDTEAFF
TGTGCCAGCAGCTTAAAAAAGGCCCCAAAGGACACTGAAGCTTTCTTT
>TRBV28|NA|TRBJ1-2|NA
CASSLRTPYGYTF
TGTGCCAGCAGTTTAAGGACACCCTATGGCTACACCTTC
>TRBV5-1|NA|TRBJ2-5|NA
CASRLRQVQETQYF
TGCGCCAGCAGACTCAGACAGGTCCAAGAGACCCAGTACTTC
>TRBV14|NA|TRBJ1-1|NA
CASSPGHRWTEAFF
TGTGCCAGCAGCCCGGGACACCGGTGGACTGAAGCTTTCTTT
>TRBV5-1|TRBD1|TRBJ1-1|NA
CASSFQGAMGTEAFF
TGCGCCAGCAGCTTTCAGGGGGCGATGGGCACTGAAGCTTTCTTT
>TRBV19|TRBD1|TRBJ2-7|NA
CASSDRDYEQYF
TGTGCCAGTAGTGACAGGGATTACGAGCAGTACTTC
>TRBV10-2|NA|TRBJ1-5|NA
CASRDSNQPQHF
TGCGCCAGCCGGGACAGCAATCAGCCCCAGCATTTT
>TRBV5-1|NA|TRBJ2-7|NA
CATRRGGSYEQYF
TGCGCCACCCGGCGTGGCGGATCCTACGAGCAGTACTTC
>TRBV7-2|NA|TRBJ2-5|NA
CASSLAGPVSAQYF
TGTGCCAGCAGCTTAGCGGGACCTGTTTCGGCCCAGTACTTC
>TRBV28|TRBD2|TRBJ2-5|NA
CASSSLSSGRGKYQETQYF
TGTGCCAGCAGCTCCCTGTCTAGCGGGAGAGGGAAGTACCAAGAGACCCAGTACTTC
>TRBV5-1|TRBD2|TRBJ2-7|NA
CASSPGVAGLAYEQYF
TGCGCCAGCAGCCCGGGGGTAGCGGGACTTGCGTACGAGCAGTACTTC